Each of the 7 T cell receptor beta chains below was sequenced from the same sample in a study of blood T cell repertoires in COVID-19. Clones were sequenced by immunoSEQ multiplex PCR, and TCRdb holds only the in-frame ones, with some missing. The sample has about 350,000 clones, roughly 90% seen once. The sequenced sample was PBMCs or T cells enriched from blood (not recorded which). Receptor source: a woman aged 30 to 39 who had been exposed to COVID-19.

The CDR3 DNA follows: TGTGCCAGCAGTTCGCAGAGCAGGGAGCAGTACTTC. The encoded protein is CASSSQSREQYF. This rearrangement joins TRBV12-3 or TRBV12-4 to TRBJ2-7; D is uncertain. Deletions cut 4 bases from V and 7 bases from J, with 11 bases between. The CDR3 consists of 12 residues.

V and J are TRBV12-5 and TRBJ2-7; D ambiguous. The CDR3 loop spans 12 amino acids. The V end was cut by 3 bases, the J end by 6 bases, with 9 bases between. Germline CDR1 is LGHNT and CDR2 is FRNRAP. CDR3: CASGFEPSEQYF. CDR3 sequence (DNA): TGTGCTAGTGGTTTTGAGCCCTCCGAGCAGTACTTC.

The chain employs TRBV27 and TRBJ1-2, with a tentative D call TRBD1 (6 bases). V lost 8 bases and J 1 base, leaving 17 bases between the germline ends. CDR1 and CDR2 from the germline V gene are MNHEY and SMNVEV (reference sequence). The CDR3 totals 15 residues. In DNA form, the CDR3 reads TGTGCCAGCGCAGTGACAGGCCTTAATAACTATGGCTACACCTTC. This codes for CASAVTGLNNYGYTF.

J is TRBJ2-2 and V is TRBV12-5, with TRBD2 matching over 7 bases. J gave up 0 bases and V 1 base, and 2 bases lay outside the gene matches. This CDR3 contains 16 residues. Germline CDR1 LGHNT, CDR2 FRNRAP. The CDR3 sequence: CASGLGLAANTGELFF. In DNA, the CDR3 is TGTGCTAGTGGTTTGGGGCTAGCGGCGAACACCGGGGAGCTGTTTTTT.

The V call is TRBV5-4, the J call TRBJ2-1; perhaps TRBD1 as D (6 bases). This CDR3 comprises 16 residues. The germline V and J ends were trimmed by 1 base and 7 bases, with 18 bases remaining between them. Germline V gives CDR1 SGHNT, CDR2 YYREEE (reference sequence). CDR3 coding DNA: TGTGCCAGCAGCTTGCCCGGGGCCCCTACAGGGAATGAGCAGTTCTTC. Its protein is CASSLPGAPTGNEQFF.

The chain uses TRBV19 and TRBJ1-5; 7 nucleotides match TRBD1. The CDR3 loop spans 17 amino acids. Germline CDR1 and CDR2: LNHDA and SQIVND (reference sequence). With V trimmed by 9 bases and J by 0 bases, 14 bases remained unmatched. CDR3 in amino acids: CASGGQATDYSNQPQHF. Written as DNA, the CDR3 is TGTGCCAGCGGTGGACAGGCGACGGACTATAGCAATCAGCCCCAGCATTTT.

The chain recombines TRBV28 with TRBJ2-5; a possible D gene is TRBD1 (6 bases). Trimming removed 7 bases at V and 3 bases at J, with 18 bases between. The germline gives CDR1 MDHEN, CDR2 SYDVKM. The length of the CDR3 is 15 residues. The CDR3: CASTETGTYEETQYF. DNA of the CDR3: TGTGCCAGCACCGAGACCGGGACATACGAAGAGACCCAGTACTTC.